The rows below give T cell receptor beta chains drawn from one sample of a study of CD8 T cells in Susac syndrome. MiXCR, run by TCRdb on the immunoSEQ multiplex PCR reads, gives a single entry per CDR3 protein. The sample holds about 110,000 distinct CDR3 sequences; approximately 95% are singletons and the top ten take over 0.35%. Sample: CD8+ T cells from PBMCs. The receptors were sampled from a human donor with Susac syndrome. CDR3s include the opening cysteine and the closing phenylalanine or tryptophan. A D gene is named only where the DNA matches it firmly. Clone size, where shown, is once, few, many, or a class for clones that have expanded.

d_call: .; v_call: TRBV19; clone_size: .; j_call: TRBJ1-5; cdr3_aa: CASLGQSNQPQHF; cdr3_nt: TGTGCCAGTTTAGGACAGTCCAATCAGCCCCAGCATTTT
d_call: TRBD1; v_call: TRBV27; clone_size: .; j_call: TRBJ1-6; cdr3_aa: CASSWRQGAYSPLHF; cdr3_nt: TGTGCCAGCAGTTGGAGACAGGGGGCTTATTCACCCCTCCACTTT
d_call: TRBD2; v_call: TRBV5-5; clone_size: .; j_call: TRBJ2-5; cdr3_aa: CASATDGGAGKTQYF; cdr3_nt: TGTGCCAGCGCTACTGACGGGGGGGCCGGAAAGACCCAGTACTTC
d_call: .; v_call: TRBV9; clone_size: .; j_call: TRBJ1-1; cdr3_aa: CASSVAGAPNTEAFF; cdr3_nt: TGTGCCAGCAGCGTAGCAGGGGCCCCGAACACTGAAGCTTTCTTT
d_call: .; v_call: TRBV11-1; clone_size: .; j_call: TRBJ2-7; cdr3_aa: CASSLPESYEQYF; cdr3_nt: TGTGCCAGCAGCTTACCAGAGTCCTACGAGCAGTACTTC
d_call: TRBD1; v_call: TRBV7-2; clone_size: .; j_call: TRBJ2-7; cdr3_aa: CASSSPGQGNGEQYF; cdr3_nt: TGTGCCAGCAGCTCCCCGGGACAGGGAAACGGGGAGCAGTACTTC
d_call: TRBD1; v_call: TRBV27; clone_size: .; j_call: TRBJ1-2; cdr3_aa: CASSVYRGNGYTF; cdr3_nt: TGTGCCAGCAGTGTCTACAGGGGGAATGGCTACACCTTC
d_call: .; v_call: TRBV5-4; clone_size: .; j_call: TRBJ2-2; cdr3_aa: CASNYIGGRGELFF; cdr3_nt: TGTGCCAGCAACTACATAGGAGGGCGCGGGGAGCTGTTTTTT
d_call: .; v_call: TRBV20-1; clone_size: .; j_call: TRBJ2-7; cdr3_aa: CSATERDRYYEQYF; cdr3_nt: TGCAGTGCTACAGAAAGGGACCGATACTACGAGCAGTACTTC
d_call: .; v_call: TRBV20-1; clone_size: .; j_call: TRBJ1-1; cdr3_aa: CSARDRDSYYTEAFF; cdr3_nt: TGCAGTGCTAGAGACCGCGACAGCTACTACACTGAAGCTTTCTTT
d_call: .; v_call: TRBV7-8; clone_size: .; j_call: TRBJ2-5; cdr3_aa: CASSLANRVETQYF; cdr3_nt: TGTGCCAGCAGCTTAGCCAACAGGGTTGAGACCCAGTACTTC
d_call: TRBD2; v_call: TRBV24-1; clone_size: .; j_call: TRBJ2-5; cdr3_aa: CATTTSGGETQYF; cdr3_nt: TGTGCCACCACGACTAGCGGGGGTGAGACCCAGTACTTC
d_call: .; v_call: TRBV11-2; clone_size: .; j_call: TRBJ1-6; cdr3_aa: CASSLDGITLHF; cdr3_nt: TGTGCCAGCAGCTTAGACGGGATCACCCTCCACTTT
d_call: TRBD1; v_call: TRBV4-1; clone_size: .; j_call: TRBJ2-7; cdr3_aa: CASSQDPGQGGYEQYF; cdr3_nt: TGCGCCAGCAGCCAAGATCCGGGACAGGGGGGTTACGAGCAGTACTTC
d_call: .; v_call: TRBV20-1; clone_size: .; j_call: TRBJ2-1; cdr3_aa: CSGSGTSYNEQFF; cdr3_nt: TGCAGTGGCTCCGGGACATCCTACAATGAGCAGTTCTTC
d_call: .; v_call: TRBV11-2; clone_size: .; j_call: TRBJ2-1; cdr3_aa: CASSPLGMEQFF; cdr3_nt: TGTGCCAGCAGCCCCCTGGGGATGGAGCAGTTCTTC
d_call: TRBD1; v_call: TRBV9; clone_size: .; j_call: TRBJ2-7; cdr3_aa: CASSYRDRGGEQYF; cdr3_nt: TGTGCCAGCAGCTACCGGGACAGGGGCGGCGAGCAGTACTTC
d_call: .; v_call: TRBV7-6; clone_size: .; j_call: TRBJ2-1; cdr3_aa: CASSPVDSSYNEQFF; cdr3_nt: TGTGCCAGCAGCCCGGTGGACAGCTCCTACAATGAGCAGTTCTTC
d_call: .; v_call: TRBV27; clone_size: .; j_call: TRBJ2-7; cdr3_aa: CASSLSGNYEQYF; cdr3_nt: TGTGCCAGCAGTTTATCCGGGAACTACGAGCAGTACTTC
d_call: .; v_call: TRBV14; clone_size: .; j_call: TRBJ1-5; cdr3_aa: CASSPTDNQPQHF; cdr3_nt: TGTGCCAGCAGCCCGACAGACAATCAGCCCCAGCATTTT
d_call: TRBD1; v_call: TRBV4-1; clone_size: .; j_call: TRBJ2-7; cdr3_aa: CASSRAGGSYEQYF; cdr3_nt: TGCGCCAGCAGCCGGGCAGGGGGCTCATACGAGCAGTACTTC
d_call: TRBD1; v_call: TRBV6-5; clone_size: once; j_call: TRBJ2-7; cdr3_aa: CASSYRTGGGEQYF; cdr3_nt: TGTGCCAGCAGTTACCGGACAGGGGGCGGGGAGCAGTACTTC
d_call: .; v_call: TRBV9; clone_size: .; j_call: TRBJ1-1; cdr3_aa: CASSVEHANTEAFF; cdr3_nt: TGTGCCAGCAGCGTAGAGCATGCGAACACTGAAGCTTTCTTT
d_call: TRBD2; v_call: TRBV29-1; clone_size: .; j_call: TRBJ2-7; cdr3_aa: CSVEDQRGGRYEQYF; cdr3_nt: TGCAGCGTTGAAGACCAGCGGGGGGGCAGATACGAGCAGTACTTC
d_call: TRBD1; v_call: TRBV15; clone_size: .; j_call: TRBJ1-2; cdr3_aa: CATDPGTGGDNYGYTF; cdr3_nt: TGTGCCACCGATCCCGGGACAGGGGGCGATAACTATGGCTACACCTTC
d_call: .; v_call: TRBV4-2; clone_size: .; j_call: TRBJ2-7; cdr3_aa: CASSQAPRGEQYF; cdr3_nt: TGTGCCAGCAGCCAAGCCCCCCGTGGGGAGCAGTACTTC
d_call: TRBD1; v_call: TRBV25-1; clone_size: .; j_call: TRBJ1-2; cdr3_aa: CASSGPGQGNYGYTF; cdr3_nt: TGTGCCAGCAGTGGTCCGGGACAGGGAAACTATGGCTACACCTTC
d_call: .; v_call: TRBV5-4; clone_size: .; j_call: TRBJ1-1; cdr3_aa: CASSLTGTTEAFF; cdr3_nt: TGTGCCAGCAGCTTGACAGGAACCACTGAAGCTTTCTTT
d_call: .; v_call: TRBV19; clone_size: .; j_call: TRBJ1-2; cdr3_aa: CASRDGLLGYTF; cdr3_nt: TGTGCCAGCAGGGACGGTCTTCTAGGCTACACCTTC
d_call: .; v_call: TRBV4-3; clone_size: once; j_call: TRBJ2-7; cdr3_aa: CASSRGDGEQYF; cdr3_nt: TGCGCCAGCAGCCGGGGTGATGGCGAGCAGTACTTC